These 27 T cell receptor beta chains share one sample of origin, sequenced in a study of blood T cell repertoires in COVID-19. Here immunoSEQ multiplex PCR was the method, and the copy in TCRdb shows in-frame clones only, minus some. The table includes about 130,000 clones, more than 85% detected once. Sample: peripheral blood. All receptors derive from a man aged 50-59 years with COVID-19, enrolled during active disease.

This clone occurred a few times. V gene TRBV19 combines with J gene TRBJ2-3; 8 positions agree with TRBD1. Germline CDR1 is LNHDA and CDR2 is SQIVND (reference sequence). After removal of 5 bases from V and 4 bases from J, the junction contained 2 bases not matched to a gene. This CDR3 contains 13 residues. CDR3: CASSGQGADTQYF. The CDR3 coding sequence is TGTGCCAGTAGTGGACAGGGAGCAGATACGCAGTATTTT.

This clone has only one observation. The chain has TRBV28 and TRBJ1-5, with 8 nucleotides matching TRBD1. CDR1 is MDHEN and CDR2 is SYDVKM in the germline V gene. The CDR3 is 14 amino acids. The ends lost 2 bases at V and 6 bases at J; junction bases unmatched: 3. The CDR3 region has the DNA TGTGCCAGCAGTTTACAGGGGGCGGGTCAGCCCCAGCATTTT. Translated, it gives CASSLQGAGQPQHF.

This chain connects TRBV28 to TRBJ2-7; maybe TRBD1 (6 bases). The CDR3 runs 15 residues. Trimming pared 6 bases from V and 5 bases from J, leaving 20 bases between. Looked up from germline, CDR1 is MDHEN and CDR2 is SYDVKM. CDR3 protein: CASSPMGAGVNEQYF. DNA for the CDR3: TGTGCCAGCAGCCCGATGGGGGCAGGGGTCAACGAGCAGTACTTC.

The chain combines TRBV7-2 with TRBJ2-4; D might be TRBD1 (6 bases). Germline V lookup: CDR1 SGHTA, CDR2 FQGNSA. Trimming took off 5 bases at V and 3 bases at J, with 11 bases between the two ends. There are 14 residues in the CDR3. The CDR3 spells CASSEQGVKNIQYF. CDR3 DNA sequence: TGTGCCAGCAGCGAACAGGGAGTCAAAAACATTCAGTACTTC. Based on the CDR3 plus reference TRBV7-2 and TRBJ2-4, the full variable domain is GAGVSQSPSNKVTEKGKDVELRCDPISGHTALYWYRQSLGQGLEFLIYFQGNSAPDKSGLPSDRFSAERTGGSVSTLTIQRTQQEDSAVYLCASSEQGVKNIQYFGAGTRLSVL.

The CDR3 is CASSRDGTGESEQYV. The DNA of the CDR3 is TGCGCCAGCAGCAGGGACGGGACAGGGGAATCCGAGCAGTACGTC. The chain recombines TRBV5-1 with TRBJ2-7; 10 bases match TRBD1. Germline V CDR1 and CDR2: SGHRS, YFSETQ. V trimming: 4 bases; J trimming: 6 bases; junction bases outside the gene matches: 10. CDR3 size: 15 residues.

The chain links TRBV3-1 (or the pseudogene TRBV3-2) to TRBJ1-2; 7 bases agree with TRBD1. V was clipped by 0 bases and J by 3 bases; unmatched bases: 1. CDR1 is LGHDT, CDR2 YNNKEL, per germline (reference sequence). This CDR3 has 14 amino acids. CDR3 in DNA: TGTGCCAGCAGCCAAGAAGGGGGCGACTATGGCTACACCTTC. Protein: CASSQEGGDYGYTF.

V usage is TRBV3-1 (or the pseudogene TRBV3-2) and J usage is TRBJ2-1; 7 bases line up with TRBD2. V shed 1 base, J shed 6 bases, and the junction held 6 bases outside the gene matches. CDR1 LGHDT and CDR2 YNNKEL come from the germline V gene (reference sequence). This CDR3 is built from 15 residues. The CDR3 coding sequence is TGTGCCAGCAGCCAAGTAGGCGGGAGCGGCAATGAGCAGTTCTTC. Amino acid sequence: CASSQVGGSGNEQFF.

The V and J genes are TRBV20-1 and TRBJ2-1; D gene unclear. The germline V and J ends were trimmed by 3 bases and 8 bases, with 8 bases remaining between them. This CDR3 has 11 amino acids. Germline assignment: CDR1 DFQATT and CDR2 SNEGSKA (reference sequence). The CDR3 DNA follows: TGCAGTGCTAGTTCACGAGATGAGCAGTTCTTC. Residues: CSASSRDEQFF.

CDR3 DNA: TGTGCCAGTAGAGTGGGCGGGTGGTCCGGCGGGGAGCTGTTTTTT. This encodes CASRVGGWSGGELFF. This chain connects TRBV19 to TRBJ2-2, with D possibly TRBD2 on 5 matching bases. The length of the CDR3 is 15 residues. Trimming took 6 bases from V and 7 from J, leaving 18 bases between them. Germline assignment: CDR1 LNHDA and CDR2 SQIVND (reference sequence).

The chain employs TRBV7-8 and TRBJ2-7; 7 nucleotides line up with TRBD1. The CDR3 runs 15 residues. The junction had 9 bases not matched to a gene; V was cut back by 3 bases and J by 4 bases. Germline CDR1 and CDR2: SGHVS and FQNEAQ. The DNA for the CDR3 is TGTGCCAGCAGCTTCCAGGGGGTTGCGAGGTACGAGCAGTACTTC. Residues: CASSFQGVARYEQYF. The variable domain in full, completed from reference TRBV7-8 and TRBJ2-7, reads GAGVSQSPRYKVAKRGQDVALRCDPISGHVSLFWYQQALGQGPEFLTYFQNEAQLDKSGLPSDRFFAERPEGSVSTLKIQRTQQEDSAVYLCASSFQGVARYEQYFGPGTRLTVT.

The gene calls are TRBV4-1 and TRBJ1-3; 7 bases agree with TRBD1. This CDR3 contains 16 residues. V was clipped by 0 bases and J by 4 bases; unmatched bases: 6. Germline V CDR1 and CDR2: MGHRA, YSYEKL. CDR3 sequence: CASSQETGSGGNTIYF. CDR3 coding DNA: TGCGCCAGCAGCCAAGAGACAGGGTCGGGCGGAAACACCATATATTTT.

The CDR3 reads CASSLYDGAEQFF. The CDR3 nucleotides are TGCGCCAGCAGCTTGTATGACGGAGCTGAGCAGTTCTTC. The gene calls are TRBV5-1 and TRBJ2-1; D gene unclear. The CDR3 length is 13 residues. V was clipped by 1 base and J by 9 bases, with 11 bases between them. Germline V CDR1 and CDR2: SGHRS, YFSETQ. The full variable domain, with the rest looked up from reference TRBV5-1 and TRBJ2-1, is KAGVTQTPRYLIKTRGQQVTLSCSPISGHRSVSWYQQTPGQGLQFLFEYFSETQRNKGNFPGRFSGRQFSNSRSEMNVSTLELGDSALYLCASSLYDGAEQFFGPGTRLTVL.

The CDR3 bases are TGTGCCAGTAGTATCCGGACTTACCAAAACCACGAGCAGTACTTC. Amino acid sequence: CASSIRTYQNHEQYF. The rearrangement uses TRBV19 and TRBJ2-7; the D gene is possibly TRBD2 (5 bases). V was clipped by 3 bases and J by 5 bases, with 17 bases between them. CDR3 length equals 15 residues. In germline, CDR1 is LNHDA, CDR2 SQIVND (reference sequence).

CDR3: CASSLSGSYNEQFF. CDR3 DNA sequence: TGTGCCAGCAGCTTGTCCGGCTCCTACAATGAGCAGTTCTTC. The chain recombines TRBV5-4 with TRBJ2-1; D is uncertain. Germline values: CDR1 SGHNT, CDR2 YYREEE (reference sequence). CDR3 length equals 14 residues. Trimming took 1 base from V and 0 from J, leaving 5 bases between them. Looking up the rest from reference TRBV5-4 and TRBJ2-1 gives the full variable domain: ETGVTQSPTHLIKTRGQQVTLRCSSQSGHNTVSWYQQALGQGPQFIFQYYREEENGRGNFPPRFSGLQFPNYSSELNVNALELDDSALYLCASSLSGSYNEQFFGPGTRLTVL.

The CDR3 protein is CSASPIAGGPGETQYF. CDR3 nucleotide sequence: TGCAGTGCTAGTCCTATAGCGGGAGGGCCGGGGGAGACCCAGTACTTC. V is TRBV20-1 and J is TRBJ2-5, with 11 positions matching TRBD2. Trimming took 3 bases from V and 5 from J; bases not matched to a gene: 11. There are 16 residues in the CDR3. Germline assignment: CDR1 DFQATT and CDR2 SNEGSKA (reference sequence).

The chain uses TRBV9 and TRBJ2-2; a possible D gene is TRBD1 (6 bases). CDR3 length: 17 residues. V gave up 0 bases and J gave up 4 bases, with 16 bases separating them. The germline CDR1 and CDR2 sequences are SGDLS and YYNGEE. The CDR3 DNA reads TGTGCCAGCAGCGTAGCGTCCCTACCAGGGGCCACCGGGGAGCTGTTTTTT. Its protein product is CASSVASLPGATGELFF.

The V gene is TRBV27, the J gene TRBJ2-7, with TRBD1 matching 9 bases. Germline V gene data show CDR1 as MNHEY and CDR2 as SMNVEV (reference sequence). The trim removed 2 bases at V and 3 bases at J, leaving 8 bases unmatched. The CDR3 consists of 16 residues. Written as DNA, the CDR3 is TGTGCCAGCAGTTTAACTACACAGGGGGCGAACTACGAGCAGTACTTC. It is translated as CASSLTTQGANYEQYF.

This clone came up once. This chain joins TRBV5-1 and TRBJ2-1, with 7 positions matching TRBD2. The trim removed 3 bases at V and 4 bases at J, leaving 7 bases unmatched. CDR3 length: 15 residues. Germline V lookup: CDR1 SGHRS, CDR2 YFSETQ. CDR3 sequence reads: CASSSTTAGYNEQFF. The CDR3 nucleotides read TGCGCCAGCAGCTCCACCACAGCGGGGTACAATGAGCAGTTCTTC.

The J gene is TRBJ1-2, the V gene TRBV12-3 or TRBV12-4; D remains unclear. CDR3 size: 13 residues. Trimming took 3 bases from V and 3 from J, leaving 8 bases between them. CDR3 protein: CASSLEDHYGYTF. The DNA of the CDR3 is TGTGCCAGCAGTTTGGAGGACCACTATGGCTACACCTTC.

V usage is TRBV6-5 and J usage is TRBJ1-6, with D possibly TRBD1 on 5 matching bases. V was shortened by 7 bases and J by 9 bases, with 13 bases between the two germline ends. CDR1 is MNHEY and CDR2 is SVGAGI in the germline V gene. This CDR3 is 13 amino acids long. This chain's CDR3 is CASTGTGGSPLHF. The CDR3, as DNA: TGTGCCAGCACTGGGACGGGGGGTTCACCCCTCCACTTT.

This chain uses TRBV28 with TRBJ2-2, with D perhaps TRBD1 (5 bases). The CDR3 covers 16 residues. The V gene's germline CDR1 is MDHEN and CDR2 SYDVKM. V dropped 6 bases and J dropped 2 bases, with 16 bases sitting between them. CDR3 sequence reads: CASSPAGFRNTGELFF. The CDR3 DNA reads as TGTGCCAGCAGCCCAGCAGGGTTTAGAAACACCGGGGAGCTGTTTTTT.

The chain recombines TRBV5-1 with TRBJ2-5; 10 bases align to TRBD2. CDR1 and CDR2 (germline): SGHRS, YFSETQ. Unmatched junction bases numbered 8, after V lost 0 bases and J lost 3 bases. This CDR3 region has 17 residues. CDR3 residues: CASSLVMRTSGKETQYF. CDR3 nucleotides: TGCGCCAGCAGCTTGGTAATGAGAACTAGCGGGAAAGAGACCCAGTACTTC. The entire variable domain, with the rest obtained from reference TRBV5-1 and TRBJ2-5, is as follows: KAGVTQTPRYLIKTRGQQVTLSCSPISGHRSVSWYQQTPGQGLQFLFEYFSETQRNKGNFPGRFSGRQFSNSRSEMNVSTLELGDSALYLCASSLVMRTSGKETQYFGPGTRLLVL.

V gene TRBV5-1 combines with J gene TRBJ1-4; D unresolved. Germline CDR1 and CDR2: SGHRS and YFSETQ. This CDR3 has 13 amino acids. Trimming took off 5 bases at V and 0 bases at J, with 5 bases between the two ends. CDR3 nucleotide sequence: TGCGCCAGCAGTAATCCAACTAATGAAAAACTGTTTTTT. Translation gives CASSNPTNEKLFF.

This chain connects TRBV7-2 to TRBJ2-3, with 7 bases identical to TRBD1. CDR1 is SGHTA, CDR2 FQGNSA, per germline. The CDR3 contains 15 residues. V shed 5 bases, J shed 2 bases, and the junction held 7 bases outside the gene matches. The CDR3 protein is CASSPGQPNTDTQYF. The CDR3 nucleotides read TGTGCCAGCAGCCCGGGACAGCCAAACACAGATACGCAGTATTTT.

V usage is TRBV28 and J usage is TRBJ2-1; the D gene is possibly TRBD2 (5 bases). CDR1 and CDR2 from the germline V gene are MDHEN and SYDVKM. This CDR3 is 12 amino acids long. The V and J ends lost 6 bases and 9 bases respectively, with 12 bases between them. The DNA for the CDR3 is TGTGCCAGCAGGTTAACTCGGGGTGAGCAGTTCTTC. Protein product: CASRLTRGEQFF.

The V gene is TRBV7-8, the J gene TRBJ2-1; 7 bases agree with TRBD2. V dropped 3 bases and J dropped 7; count of bases not matched to a gene: 9. From germline, CDR1 is SGHVS and CDR2 FQNEAQ. The CDR3 has 15 amino acids. CDR3: CASSLGGRGLNEQFF. The CDR3 DNA is TGTGCCAGCAGCTTGGGCGGGAGAGGCTTGAATGAGCAGTTCTTC. Full variable domain (rest looked up from reference TRBV7-8 and TRBJ2-1): GAGVSQSPRYKVAKRGQDVALRCDPISGHVSLFWYQQALGQGPEFLTYFQNEAQLDKSGLPSDRFFAERPEGSVSTLKIQRTQQEDSAVYLCASSLGGRGLNEQFFGPGTRLTVL.

This clone was detected only once. V usage is TRBV6-1 and J usage is TRBJ2-5, with a tentative D call TRBD2 (6 bases). Trimming pared 0 bases from V and 4 bases from J, leaving 12 bases between. CDR1 and CDR2 (germline): MNHNS, SASEGT. The CDR3 is 15 amino acids. CDR3 coding DNA: TGTGCCAGCAGTGAAGCCATTGCGGGGTCAGAGACCCAGTACTTC. It yields the protein CASSEAIAGSETQYF.